A selection of T cell receptor beta chains follows, all from one sample in a study of blood T cell repertoires in COVID-19. TCRdb keeps only in-frame clones here, not all; method: immunoSEQ multiplex PCR. The sample contains 85,000 to 130,000 clones, 88% of which appear only once. Sequenced input: peripheral blood. These receptors came from a woman aged 55-70 years with acute or convalescent COVID-19. Both conserved end residues are trimmed from each CDR3. Size tells how often a clone was seen (once, few, many) or the class of an expanded clone, and some rows leave it out.

clone size	V gene	J gene	CDR3 protein
.	TRBV11-2	TRBJ2-5	ASSSMAAQETQY
once	TRBV28	TRBJ2-6	ATGLAGAGANVLT
.	TRBV19	TRBJ1-1	ASSSGQGHTEAF
.	TRBV27	TRBJ1-2	ASSPLGEYYGYT
once	TRBV13	TRBJ2-2	ASRPSTSGRVGELF
.	TRBV5-8	TRBJ2-1	ASSFPFSKTGQF
.	TRBV11-2	TRBJ1-1	ASRAQGGMNTEAF
once	TRBV6-1	TRBJ1-6	ASSEIGGASYNSPLH
.	TRBV28	TRBJ2-7	ASSLQFAGAGKQY
.	TRBV7-9	TRBJ2-5	ASSWTGGQETQY
.	TRBV10-3	TRBJ1-1	AISDIPQGFVQAF
.	TRBV28	TRBJ1-6	ASSFQNSPLH
.	TRBV5-4	TRBJ1-2	ASSLYRAGGGYT
.	TRBV7-8	TRBJ2-1	ASSTDRVRDSYNEQF
.	TRBV19	TRBJ2-1	ASSIGGLVNEQF
.	TRBV18	TRBJ1-3	ASSDNFGNTIY
.	TRBV11-3	TRBJ1-6	ASSQTRRDTHNSPLH
few	TRBV30	TRBJ2-4	AWSVSAGWAKNIQY
.	TRBV5-4	TRBJ2-3	ASSLEQGADTQY
once	TRBV19	TRBJ2-5	ASSMQQISSGLASAGETQY
once	TRBV28	TRBJ1-4	ASSSLTGGNEKLF
.	TRBV5-1	TRBJ1-2	ASSRSGTGPSDYGYT
.	TRBV27	TRBJ1-2	ASRQGVHGYT
.	TRBV6-5	TRBJ2-2	ATSYRGLRTGELF
.	TRBV6-5	TRBJ1-5	ASRKAGQGNQPQH
.	TRBV12-3/TRBV12-4	TRBJ2-5	ASSFSAQETQY
few	TRBV7-9	TRBJ1-2	ASSLAAGAGYGYT
.	TRBV11-1	TRBJ2-3	ASSQSGITDTQY
.	TRBV19	TRBJ2-5	ASSPAGSETQY
.	TRBV2	TRBJ2-1	AGRGNEQF
.	TRBV7-9	TRBJ2-5	ASSLVTGAQETQY
.	TRBV19	TRBJ1-2	ASSPQGAEGYT
.	TRBV5-1	TRBJ2-5	ASSRSGKQETQY
.	TRBV9	TRBJ2-1	ASSPRSTGPYNEQF
once	TRBV5-1	TRBJ1-1	ASRPGEGPNTEAF
.	TRBV6-5	TRBJ1-1	ASSPQGTEAF
.	TRBV5-1	TRBJ2-1	ASSFRSNEQF
.	TRBV27	TRBJ2-1	ASSFTSGSYNEQF
.	TRBV19	TRBJ2-2	ASSLALASGDTGELF
once	TRBV6-2/TRBV6-3	TRBJ2-5	ASSYSGLAEETQY
.	TRBV6-2/TRBV6-3	TRBJ1-5	ASSLSGPREQPQH
.	TRBV5-1	TRBJ1-1	ASSLLDTEAF
.	TRBV19	TRBJ2-5	ASSIVGQGTQY
.	TRBV4-2	TRBJ1-5	ASSLGTGIQPQH
.	TRBV6-5	TRBJ2-5	ASSSRTSGRQY
.	TRBV19	TRBJ1-2	ASSITLTLYGYT
once	TRBV9	TRBJ1-2	ASSVVGGGYT
once	TRBV5-1	TRBJ1-1	ASSPGHQLNTEAF